This is a list of T cell receptor beta chains from one sample in a study of OX40 agonist ivuxolimab in advanced cancers. Sequencing was performed with immunoSEQ multiplex PCR; in TCRdb, only in-frame clones are kept and a portion is missing. This table holds about 80,000 clones, about 86% found once. Sequences were derived from CD4+ or CD8+ T cells sorted from blood, sampled in a trial of the OX40 agonist ivuxolimab. The receptors come from an adult with an advanced solid tumor such as melanoma, head and neck, liver or kidney cancer. The CDR3 runs from the conserved cysteine through the conserved F or W. D genes are given only for firm matches. The listing skips clone size in some rows; elsewhere it reads once, few, many or a size class.

NA	TRBJ2-7	TRBV10-3	TRBD1	CASAQGTATYEQYF	TGTGCCAGCGCGCAGGGGACAGCCACCTACGAGCAGTACTTC
NA	TRBJ1-4	TRBV28	TRBD1	CASSPYRGRTNEKLFF	TGTGCCAGCAGTCCTTACAGGGGTAGGACTAATGAAAAACTGTTTTTT
NA	TRBJ1-6	TRBV5-5	NA	CASSLPGNNSPLHF	TGTGCCAGCAGCTTACCGGGGAACAATTCACCCCTCCACTTT
NA	TRBJ2-5	TRBV5-1	NA	CASSLRADLPQETQYF	TGCGCCAGCAGCTTGCGAGCGGACCTCCCCCAGGAGACCCAGTACTTC
NA	TRBJ2-3	TRBV18	TRBD2	CASSPPQRGSTDTQYF	TGTGCCAGCTCACCACCCCAGCGGGGGAGCACAGATACGCAGTATTTT
once	TRBJ1-1	TRBV6-5	NA	CASNRKQGNTEAFF	TGTGCCAGCAACCGAAAACAGGGGAACACTGAAGCTTTCTTT
NA	TRBJ2-7	TRBV28	TRBD1	CASSLAGTGVYEQYF	TGTGCCAGCAGTTTAGCCGGGACAGGTGTTTACGAGCAGTACTTC
NA	TRBJ1-5	TRBV19	TRBD1	CASSIRTTGDSNQPQHF	TGTGCCAGTAGTATAAGGACGACAGGGGATAGCAATCAGCCCCAGCATTTT
NA	TRBJ1-5	TRBV18	NA	CASSPQPPRTTISPQHF	TGTGCCAGCTCACCACAGCCCCCACGGACAACAATCAGCCCCCAGCATTTT
NA	TRBJ2-3	TRBV6-5	NA	CASSYSRGDTQYF	TGTGCCAGCAGTTACTCTCGCGGGGATACGCAGTATTTT
few	TRBJ2-7	TRBV7-3	NA	CASSLSPFGYEQYF	TGTGCCAGCAGCTTAAGTCCGTTCGGGTACGAGCAGTACTTC
few	TRBJ2-2	TRBV27	NA	CASSSPGTNTGELFF	TGTGCCAGCAGTTCCCCCGGGACCAACACCGGGGAGCTGTTTTTT
NA	TRBJ2-2	TRBV7-3	NA	CASSLTGNTGELFF	TGTGCCAGCAGCCTGACAGGGAACACCGGGGAGCTGTTTTTT
NA	TRBJ1-6	TRBV28	NA	CASSPQTLSPLHF	TGTGCCAGCAGTCCCCAGACACTTTCACCCCTCCACTTT
once	TRBJ2-7	TRBV2	TRBD1	CASSEEGQGPYEQYF	TGTGCCAGCAGTGAAGAGGGACAGGGACCTTACGAGCAGTACTTC
NA	TRBJ2-7	TRBV6-5	TRBD1	CASNDGQGTYEQYF	TGTGCCAGCAATGATGGACAGGGAACCTACGAGCAGTACTTC
NA	TRBJ2-2	TRBV7-2	TRBD1	CASSSRQGGTGELFF	TGTGCCAGCAGCTCAAGACAGGGTGGCACCGGGGAGCTGTTTTTT
NA	TRBJ2-1	TRBV7-2	TRBD2	CASSPYGEGEQFF	TGTGCCAGCAGTCCTTACGGGGAGGGCGAGCAGTTCTTC
few	TRBJ1-5	TRBV2	NA	CASSGTENQPQHF	TGTGCCAGCAGTGGGACAGAAAACCAGCCCCAGCATTTT
NA	TRBJ1-2	TRBV28	NA	CASSLWRTDYYTF	TGTGCCAGCAGTTTATGGAGGACAGATTACTACACCTTC
NA	TRBJ2-1	TRBV10-3	TRBD2	CAIEGGAYNEQFF	TGTGCCATCGAGGGAGGGGCCTACAATGAGCAGTTCTTC
NA	TRBJ1-1	TRBV2	NA	CASSKQGGDTEAFF	TGTGCCAGCAGTAAACAGGGTGGCGACACTGAAGCTTTCTTT
NA	TRBJ1-3	TRBV19	NA	CASTLPGGGTGNTIYF	TGTGCCAGTACTCTCCCGGGGGGGGGAACTGGAAACACCATATATTTT
NA	TRBJ2-7	TRBV7-8	NA	CASSLTGRSYEQYF	TGTGCCAGCAGCCTGACAGGGAGGTCCTACGAGCAGTACTTC
NA	TRBJ2-2	TRBV27	NA	CASSPWGTSNTGELFF	TGTGCCAGCAGTCCATGGGGGACATCGAACACCGGGGAGCTGTTTTTT
NA	TRBJ1-6	TRBV7-2	TRBD1	CASSWGDSGNSPLHF	TGTGCCAGCAGCTGGGGGGACAGCGGTAATTCACCCCTCCACTTT
NA	TRBJ2-7	TRBV10-3	NA	CAISEEDRSRGEQYF	TGTGCCATCAGTGAGGAGGACCGCTCAAGAGGCGAGCAGTACTTC
NA	TRBJ2-7	TRBV6-6	TRBD1	CASSDTGGSYEQYF	TGTGCCAGCAGTGATACAGGGGGCTCCTACGAGCAGTACTTC
NA	TRBJ1-1	TRBV28	NA	CASTSILLNTEAFF	TGTGCCAGCACCTCCATACTCCTGAACACTGAAGCTTTCTTT
NA	TRBJ2-7	TRBV6-5	NA	CASTKPGQTYEQYF	TGTGCCAGCACCAAACCGGGACAAACTTACGAGCAGTACTTC
NA	TRBJ1-4	TRBV29-1	NA	CSVSYNEKLFF	TGCAGCGTTTCCTATAATGAAAAACTGTTTTTT
NA	TRBJ2-1	TRBV7-2	TRBD1	CASRGQGFNEQFF	TGTGCCAGCAGGGGACAGGGTTTCAATGAGCAGTTCTTC
NA	TRBJ2-7	TRBV5-1	NA	CASSLAVGEAYEQYF	TGCGCCAGCAGCTTGGCCGTAGGGGAAGCCTACGAGCAGTACTTC
NA	TRBJ2-5	TRBV28	TRBD2	CASSSGGQETQYF	TGTGCCAGCAGTTCGGGGGGCCAAGAGACCCAGTACTTC
NA	TRBJ2-7	TRBV4-3	TRBD1	CASSPRQGTTYEQYF	TGCGCCAGCAGCCCAAGACAGGGAACCACCTACGAGCAGTACTTC
NA	TRBJ2-7	TRBV6-5	TRBD2	CASSSDRASGSGEQYF	TGTGCCAGCAGTTCCGACAGGGCTAGCGGGAGCGGAGAGCAGTACTTC